This record covers a single TCR beta chain. Sequenced by immunoSEQ multiplex PCR; TCRdb stores in-frame clones only, minus some. The sample carries about 400,000 clones, approximately 86% recorded once. The germline CDR1 and CDR2 sequences are MNHEY and SVGEGT. With 5 bases removed from V and 6 bases from J, the gap between germline ends came to 13 bases. The CDR3 loop spans 13 amino acids. This sample stems from a study of blood T cell repertoires in COVID-19. Background on the study: The cDNA or gDNA used as material had been derived from T cells, B-cell-depleted T cells, or PBMCs.

The source is a woman aged 35 to 49 with acute COVID-19. The material sequenced was PBMCs or T cells enriched from blood (not recorded which). This chain uses TRBV6-2 or TRBV6-3 with TRBJ1-2; D call uncertain. The CDR3 region is CASSRGLLHGYTF. In DNA form, the CDR3 reads TGTGCCAGCAGTCGTGGACTGCTTCATGGCTACACCTTC.